The 18 T cell receptor beta chains below all came from one sample that was sequenced in a study of identical twins' blood T cells. Using its own MiXCR run on the 5' RACE reads, TCRdb lists one record per CDR3 protein. Of hundreds of thousands of distinct CDR3 sequences listed, roughly 28% are singletons. The material sequenced was PBMCs. The receptors were sampled from a woman aged 18-55 years in good health.

This clonotype came up many times. The chain couples TRBV7-2 to TRBJ1-1; D remains unclear. Germline V lookup: CDR1 SGHTA, CDR2 FQGNSA. Trimming left V 7 bases short and J 0 bases short, with 15 bases between. CDR3 length equals 15 residues. The DNA for the CDR3 is TGTGCCAGCAAATTACGACCCTCTATGAACACTGAAGCTTTCTTT. It yields the protein CASKLRPSMNTEAFF.

In this sample, this clonotype turned up a few times. J is TRBJ2-3 and V is TRBV28; the D gene is possibly TRBD2 (5 bases). The CDR3 length is 15 residues. Germline CDR1 MDHEN, CDR2 SYDVKM. The ends were cut back, 5 bases at V and 6 bases at J, with 18 bases in the middle. The CDR3 here is CASSPRRTFRDTQYF. The CDR3 DNA reads as TGTGCCAGCAGTCCCCGGAGGACTTTTAGGGATACGCAGTATTTT. Variable domain in full (rest from reference TRBV28 and TRBJ2-3): DVKVTQSSRYLVKRTGEKVFLECVQDMDHENMFWYRQDPGLGLRLIYFSYDVKMKEKGDIPEGYSVSREKKERFSLILESASTNQTSMYLCASSPRRTFRDTQYFGPGTRLTVL.

This clonotype came up a few times. The V and J genes are TRBV3-1 and TRBJ1-2, with D perhaps matching TRBD1 (5 bases). Trimming pared 4 bases from V and 8 bases from J, leaving 20 bases between. The CDR3 spans 15 residues. CDR1 is LGHDT and CDR2 is YNNKEL in the germline V gene (reference sequence). In DNA form, the CDR3 reads TGTGCCAGCAGCCCTGGTAGTCAGGGAGTAAGGGGCTACACCTTC. Translated: CASSPGSQGVRGYTF.

This clonotype has a handful of counts. The chain employs TRBV11-3 and TRBJ1-3, with D possibly TRBD1 on 5 matching bases. CDR3 length equals 16 residues. V was cut by 5 bases and J by 5 bases, with 19 bases left in between. Germline V gene sequence: CDR1 SGHNT, CDR2 YENEEA. This CDR3 reads CASSLSGWGRRNTIYF. The CDR3 nucleotides read TGTGCCAGCAGCCTCTCCGGGTGGGGACGCCGAAACACCATATATTTT.

In this sample, this clonotype turned up a few times. This chain uses TRBV27 with TRBJ1-2, with D unclear. V gave up 0 bases and J gave up 5 bases, with 7 bases separating them. Germline-derived CDR1 and CDR2 are MNHEY and SMNVEV (reference sequence). This CDR3 is 13 amino acids long. The CDR3 region has the DNA TGTGCCAGCAGTTTATCCGGGAAGTATGGCTACACCTTC. As protein: CASSLSGKYGYTF.

The chain employs TRBV6-4 and TRBJ2-7; D is perhaps TRBD1 or TRBD2 (5 bases each). V lost 0 bases to trimming and J lost 6 bases, with 6 bases between them. The V gene's germline CDR1 is MRHNA and CDR2 SNTAGT. The CDR3 runs 12 residues. CDR3 in amino acids: CASSDSRGEQYF. CDR3 DNA sequence: TGTGCCAGCAGTGACTCGAGGGGCGAGCAGTACTTC.

This clonotype was picked up many times. This rearrangement joins TRBV4-3 to TRBJ2-1, with D unresolved. Trimming left V 0 bases short and J 12 bases short, with 15 bases between. The CDR3 length is 14 residues. The germline CDR1 and CDR2 sequences are LGHNA and YSLEER. CDR3 nucleotide sequence: TGCGCCAGCAGCCAAGATCGGGCGACCTTCCTGCAGTTCTTC. Translated, it gives CASSQDRATFLQFF.

This clonotype was detected only a few times. The chain has TRBV19 and TRBJ1-2; 7 nucleotides align to TRBD1. Per the germline V gene, CDR1 is LNHDA and CDR2 is SQIVND (reference sequence). The CDR3 runs 15 residues. V lost 5 bases, J lost 3 bases, and 9 bases stayed unmatched. CDR3 loop: CASSQDRALDYGYTF. Here the CDR3 DNA reads TGTGCCAGTAGTCAAGACAGGGCATTGGACTATGGCTACACCTTC. Filled out from reference TRBV19 and TRBJ1-2, the complete variable domain reads DGGITQSPKYLFRKEGQNVTLSCEQNLNHDAMYWYRQDPGQGLRLIYYSQIVNDFQKGDIAEGYSVSREKKESFPLTVTSAQKNPTAFYLCASSQDRALDYGYTFGSGTRLTVV.

This clonotype was counted a few times. The chain uses TRBV5-1 and TRBJ2-3; D call uncertain. The V and J ends lost 3 bases and 4 bases respectively, with 9 bases between them. The CDR3 is made up of 13 amino acids. CDR1 SGHRS and CDR2 YFSETQ come from the germline V gene. The CDR3 nucleotides read TGCGCCAGCAGCTCCCAGGCTCCAGATACGCAGTATTTT. Protein sequence: CASSSQAPDTQYF.

This clonotype was recorded a few times. This chain links TRBV7-8 with TRBJ2-7, with unresolved D. Per germline, CDR1 SGHVS and CDR2 FQNEAQ. The V end lost 3 bases, the J end lost 5 bases, and 14 bases lay between the germline ends. The CDR3 is 14 residues long. This CDR3 reads CASSFAFPTHEQYF. The CDR3 DNA sequence: TGTGCCAGCAGCTTTGCCTTTCCGACCCACGAGCAGTACTTC.

V usage is TRBV11-2 and J usage is TRBJ2-5; 14 bases align to TRBD2. The CDR3 is made up of 20 amino acids. The junction had 17 bases not matched to a gene; V was cut back by 4 bases and J by 4 bases. The germline V gene has CDR1 SGHAT and CDR2 FQNNGV. The CDR3 sequence: CASSWGVGLAGGGDSETQYF. CDR3 DNA: TGTGCCAGCAGCTGGGGGGTCGGACTAGCGGGAGGCGGCGACTCAGAGACCCAGTACTTC.

Comment on this clonotype: One junction end does not reproduce the germline sequence, and a read error may be involved. The chain uses TRBV20-1 and TRBJ2-1; 11 bases align to TRBD1. Germline V gives CDR1 DFQATT, CDR2 SNEGSKA (reference sequence). CDR3 length: 14 amino acids. In DNA form, the CDR3 reads TGCGGTGCTAGATTCGGGACAGGGGGCAATGAGCAGTTCTTC. It yields the protein CGARFGTGGNEQFF.

In its sample, this clonotype was seen a few times. CDR3 sequence reads: CSASFFGVGYGYTF. The CDR3 bases are TGCAGTGCTAGCTTTTTCGGAGTCGGCTATGGCTACACCTTC. This sequence joins TRBV20-1 and TRBJ1-2; no clear D gene. The CDR3 totals 14 residues. The V end was cut by 3 bases, the J end by 4 bases, with 15 bases between. Germline lookup yields CDR1 DFQATT and CDR2 SNEGSKA (reference sequence).

This chain joins TRBV20-1 and TRBJ2-7; no clear D gene. Trimming shortened V by 0 bases and J by 8 bases, and 14 bases separated the two germline ends. Germline assignment: CDR1 DFQATT and CDR2 SNEGSKA (reference sequence). This CDR3 is 13 amino acids long. The DNA of the CDR3 is TGCAGTGCTAGAGATTTTATCGAGGAAAAGCAGTACTTC. Its protein is CSARDFIEEKQYF.

The rearrangement joins TRBV10-3 to TRBJ1-1, with TRBD1 identical over 8 bases. V shed 11 bases and J 1 base; nucleotides not matched to a gene: 3. Germline V gene lookup returns CDR1 ENHRY and CDR2 SYGVKD. The CDR3 runs 12 residues. The CDR3 loop is CAVGTGNTEAFF. The CDR3, as DNA: TGTGCCGTGGGGACAGGGAACACTGAAGCTTTCTTT.

This clonotype has a handful of counts. V gene TRBV29-1 combines with J gene TRBJ2-2; D is uncertain. This CDR3 region has 12 residues. The germline V gene has CDR1 SQVTM and CDR2 ANQGSEA. V lost 5 bases, J lost 2 bases, and 6 bases lay in between. The CDR3 nucleotides read TGCAGCGTTCAACTAAACACCGGGGAGCTGTTTTTT. Amino acids: CSVQLNTGELFF.

For the CDR3, the DNA is TGCAGTGCTAGGTCCGGGGCCAGGGCGAACACTGAAGCTTTCTTT. It yields the protein CSARSGARANTEAFF. This chain joins TRBV20-1 and TRBJ1-1; TRBD1 is a possible D gene (5 bases). The CDR3 runs 15 residues. The germline V and J ends were trimmed by 3 bases and 1 base, with 15 bases remaining between them. Germline loops: CDR1 DFQATT, CDR2 SNEGSKA (reference sequence).

This clonotype has more than one count but fewer than ten. The gene calls are TRBV7-9 and TRBJ1-1, with D possibly matching TRBD1 (6 bases). The germline V gene encodes CDR1 SEHNR and CDR2 FQNEAQ (reference sequence). The germline V and J ends were trimmed by 1 base and 0 bases, with 15 bases remaining between them. The CDR3 totals 17 residues. Here the CDR3 DNA reads TGTGCCAGCAGCTTAGGGGGGTCGGGGGCCCTGAACACTGAAGCTTTCTTT. Its protein is CASSLGGSGALNTEAFF.